The clone carrying this T cell receptor beta chain was detected only once. TCRdb's copy holds only in-frame clones and misses some; the assay was immunoSEQ multiplex PCR. Counted here are around 47,000 clones, about four fifths occurring once; the ten biggest clones make up less than 15%. The CDR3 length is 16 residues. The V gene's germline CDR1 is MGHRA and CDR2 YSYEKL. The V and J ends lost 0 bases and 4 bases respectively, with 10 bases between them. These data originate in a study of PD-L1 blockade in urothelial cancer. In the study overall: Patients had received 0 to 3 prior chemotherapy regimens. At 3 weeks (second dose) and 6 weeks after starting treatment, blood was analyzed. Per blood sample, T cells had a median of approximately 150,000.

Time point in this sample: peripheral blood 6 weeks after treatment start. The V call is TRBV4-1, the J call TRBJ1-6; D call uncertain. The input for sequencing was PBMCs, taken around atezolizumab (anti-PD-L1) treatment. The clonotype originates from a man aged 60 to 69 with urothelial cancer. The CDR3 coding sequence is TGCGCCAGCAGCCAAGACCCGAGTTGGTATAATTCACCCCTCCACTTT. Translated, it gives CASSQDPSWYNSPLHF.